The rows below give T cell receptor beta chains drawn from one sample of a study of blood T cell repertoires in COVID-19. Produced via immunoSEQ multiplex PCR; TCRdb's table is partial and in-frame only. Altogether roughly 290,000 clones are present, roughly 91% being singletons, with the ten largest covering around 0.84%. Material for sequencing was peripheral blood. The receptors originated from a man aged 25-45 years with acute or convalescent COVID-19. The CDR3 runs from the conserved cysteine through the conserved F or W. A D gene is named only where the DNA matches it firmly. Clone size is shown for a subset of rows, as once, few, many or a class of expanded clone.

D gene: .
J gene: TRBJ2-1
V gene: TRBV24-1
clone size: .
CDR3 protein: CATSLRNEQFF
CDR3 DNA: TGTGCCACCAGTCTGCGCAATGAGCAGTTCTTC

D gene: TRBD1
J gene: TRBJ1-4
V gene: TRBV5-1
clone size: .
CDR3 protein: CASTRGTVNEKLFF
CDR3 DNA: TGCGCCAGCACGCGTGGGACAGTTAATGAAAAACTGTTTTTT

D gene: .
J gene: TRBJ2-1
V gene: TRBV6-1
clone size: .
CDR3 protein: CASSEERGHYNEQFF
CDR3 DNA: TGTGCCAGCAGTGAAGAGCGGGGACACTACAATGAGCAGTTCTTC

D gene: .
J gene: TRBJ1-2
V gene: TRBV12-5
clone size: few
CDR3 protein: CASGPRGGQYGYTF
CDR3 DNA: TGTGCTAGTGGCCCGAGAGGGGGTCAGTATGGCTACACCTTC

D gene: TRBD1
J gene: TRBJ2-3
V gene: TRBV18
clone size: .
CDR3 protein: CASSPLGQGAREDTQYF
CDR3 DNA: TGTGCCAGCTCACCTTTGGGACAGGGGGCCCGAGAGGATACGCAGTATTTT

D gene: TRBD1
J gene: TRBJ1-5
V gene: TRBV19
clone size: .
CDR3 protein: CASSIAAGGGGQPQHF
CDR3 DNA: TGTGCCAGTAGTATAGCGGCAGGGGGTGGAGGTCAGCCCCAGCATTTT

D gene: .
J gene: TRBJ1-6
V gene: TRBV28
clone size: .
CDR3 protein: CASSSRGTTANSPLHF
CDR3 DNA: TGTGCCAGCAGTTCACGAGGGACAACTGCTAATTCACCCCTCCACTTT

D gene: .
J gene: TRBJ1-5
V gene: TRBV30
clone size: .
CDR3 protein: CAWSGAGVDQPQHF
CDR3 DNA: TGTGCCTGGAGTGGGGCAGGGGTGGATCAGCCCCAGCATTTT

D gene: TRBD1
J gene: TRBJ1-5
V gene: TRBV27
clone size: few
CDR3 protein: CASSFLQGRRQPQHF
CDR3 DNA: TGTGCCAGCAGTTTCCTACAGGGGCGGCGGCAGCCCCAGCATTTT

D gene: TRBD1
J gene: TRBJ1-1
V gene: TRBV30
clone size: once
CDR3 protein: CAWAELGQGARGTEAFF
CDR3 DNA: TGTGCCTGGGCAGAGTTAGGACAGGGGGCACGTGGGACTGAAGCTTTCTTT

D gene: TRBD2
J gene: TRBJ2-1
V gene: TRBV15
clone size: .
CDR3 protein: CATSRDSETSGRYNEQFF
CDR3 DNA: TGTGCCACCAGCAGAGATTCTGAGACTAGCGGGAGGTATAATGAGCAGTTCTTC

D gene: TRBD2
J gene: TRBJ2-4
V gene: TRBV5-4
clone size: .
CDR3 protein: CASSSNPTSVLAKNIQYF
CDR3 DNA: TGTGCCAGCAGCTCAAACCCCACTAGCGTACTAGCCAAAAACATTCAGTACTTC

D gene: .
J gene: TRBJ1-6
V gene: TRBV27
clone size: .
CDR3 protein: CASRNQGFSPLHF
CDR3 DNA: TGTGCCAGCAGAAATCAGGGTTTTTCACCCCTCCACTTT

D gene: TRBD1
J gene: TRBJ1-1
V gene: TRBV30
clone size: .
CDR3 protein: CAWGRTGGGNTEAFF
CDR3 DNA: TGTGCCTGGGGTCGTACAGGGGGCGGGAACACTGAAGCTTTCTTT

D gene: TRBD1
J gene: TRBJ1-5
V gene: TRBV28
clone size: .
CDR3 protein: CASTTAGGAHQPQHF
CDR3 DNA: TGTGCCAGCACCACCGCAGGGGGCGCTCATCAGCCCCAGCATTTT

D gene: .
J gene: TRBJ1-1
V gene: TRBV5-5
clone size: .
CDR3 protein: CASSLVGGYTEAFF
CDR3 DNA: TGTGCCAGCAGCTTGGTCGGGGGATACACTGAAGCTTTCTTT

D gene: .
J gene: TRBJ2-2
V gene: TRBV27
clone size: .
CDR3 protein: CASSSTGFRGELFF
CDR3 DNA: TGTGCCAGCAGTTCCACAGGGTTTCGCGGGGAGCTGTTTTTT

D gene: .
J gene: TRBJ2-1
V gene: TRBV7-3
clone size: .
CDR3 protein: CASSIGGSYNEQFF
CDR3 DNA: TGTGCCAGCTCGATCGGGGGCTCCTACAATGAGCAGTTCTTC

D gene: .
J gene: TRBJ1-2
V gene: TRBV2
clone size: .
CDR3 protein: CASSQYDYGYTF
CDR3 DNA: TGTGCCAGCAGCCAGTATGACTATGGCTACACCTTC

D gene: .
J gene: TRBJ1-3
V gene: TRBV9
clone size: .
CDR3 protein: CASSVALAGNGNTIYF
CDR3 DNA: TGTGCCAGCAGCGTAGCTCTGGCAGGGAACGGAAACACCATATATTTT

D gene: TRBD2
J gene: TRBJ2-2
V gene: TRBV7-8
clone size: once
CDR3 protein: CATQTRGLAVDGELFF
CDR3 DNA: TGTGCCACCCAGACCCGGGGACTAGCGGTGGACGGGGAGCTGTTTTTT

D gene: .
J gene: TRBJ2-3
V gene: TRBV5-1
clone size: .
CDR3 protein: CASSLVGGWDTQYF
CDR3 DNA: TGCGCCAGCAGCTTGGTGGGAGGCTGGGATACGCAGTATTTT

D gene: .
J gene: TRBJ2-1
V gene: TRBV6-5
clone size: .
CDR3 protein: CASSYSDEQFF
CDR3 DNA: TGTGCCAGCAGTTACAGCGATGAGCAGTTCTTC

D gene: .
J gene: TRBJ2-1
V gene: TRBV11-3
clone size: .
CDR3 protein: CASSPNPPHEQFF
CDR3 DNA: TGTGCCAGCAGCCCTAACCCTCCCCATGAGCAGTTCTTC

D gene: TRBD1
J gene: TRBJ1-2
V gene: TRBV5-1
clone size: .
CDR3 protein: CASTPLGGSYGYTF
CDR3 DNA: TGCGCCAGCACCCCGCTAGGGGGCAGCTATGGCTACACCTTC

D gene: TRBD1
J gene: TRBJ1-4
V gene: TRBV7-9
clone size: .
CDR3 protein: CASRHDGIVTGAQIQLFF
CDR3 DNA: TGTGCCAGCAGGCACGACGGAATTGTTACAGGGGCCCAAATCCAACTGTTTTTT

D gene: .
J gene: TRBJ1-2
V gene: TRBV28
clone size: .
CDR3 protein: CASSLGGRALYGYTF
CDR3 DNA: TGTGCCAGCAGTTTAGGGGGCAGGGCCCTCTATGGCTACACCTTC

D gene: .
J gene: TRBJ1-6
V gene: TRBV28
clone size: .
CDR3 protein: CASSSQGNKNSPLHF
CDR3 DNA: TGTGCCAGCAGTTCTCAGGGAAACAAAAATTCACCCCTCCACTTT

D gene: .
J gene: TRBJ1-1
V gene: TRBV10-2
clone size: once
CDR3 protein: CASSDVRANTEAFF
CDR3 DNA: TGCGCCAGCAGTGATGTCAGGGCGAACACTGAAGCTTTCTTT

D gene: .
J gene: TRBJ1-1
V gene: TRBV28
clone size: .
CDR3 protein: CASSLWSVAGNTEAFF
CDR3 DNA: TGTGCCAGCAGTTTATGGTCAGTTGCTGGGAACACTGAAGCTTTCTTT

D gene: .
J gene: TRBJ1-5
V gene: TRBV6-1
clone size: .
CDR3 protein: CASSEAPQGGQPQHF
CDR3 DNA: TGTGCCAGCAGTGAAGCCCCACAGGGTGGTCAGCCCCAGCATTTT

D gene: TRBD1
J gene: TRBJ1-4
V gene: TRBV4-1
clone size: once
CDR3 protein: CASTTGVSNEKLFF
CDR3 DNA: TGCGCCAGCACCACAGGGGTATCTAATGAAAAACTGTTTTTT

D gene: .
J gene: TRBJ2-3
V gene: TRBV7-8
clone size: .
CDR3 protein: CASSLASMSTDTQYF
CDR3 DNA: TGTGCCAGCAGCTTAGCTAGCATGAGCACAGATACGCAGTATTTT

D gene: TRBD1
J gene: TRBJ1-6
V gene: TRBV3-1/TRBV3-2
clone size: .
CDR3 protein: CASSHRDRGDSPLHF
CDR3 DNA: TGTGCCAGCAGCCACAGGGACAGGGGTGATTCACCCCTCCACTTT

D gene: .
J gene: TRBJ1-1
V gene: TRBV2
clone size: .
CDR3 protein: CASVRDTQGNTEAFF
CDR3 DNA: TGTGCCAGCGTACGGGACACCCAGGGGAACACTGAAGCTTTCTTT